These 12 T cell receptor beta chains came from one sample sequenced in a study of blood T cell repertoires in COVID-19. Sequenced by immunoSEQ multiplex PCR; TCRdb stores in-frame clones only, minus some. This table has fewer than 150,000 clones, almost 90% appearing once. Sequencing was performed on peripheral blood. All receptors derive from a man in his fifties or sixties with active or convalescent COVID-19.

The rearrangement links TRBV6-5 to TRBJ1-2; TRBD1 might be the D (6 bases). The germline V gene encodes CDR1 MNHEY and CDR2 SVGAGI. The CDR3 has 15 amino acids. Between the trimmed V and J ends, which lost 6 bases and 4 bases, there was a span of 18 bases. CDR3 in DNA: TGTGCCAGCAGAAAGGCCCAAGGACAGCTCTATGGCTACACCTTC. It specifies CASRKAQGQLYGYTF.

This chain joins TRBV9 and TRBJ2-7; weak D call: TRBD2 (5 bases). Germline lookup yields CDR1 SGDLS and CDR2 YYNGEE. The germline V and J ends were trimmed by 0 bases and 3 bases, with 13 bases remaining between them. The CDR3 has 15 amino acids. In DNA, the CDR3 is TGTGCCAGCAGCGTAGCTGAGGGTAGGGTCTACGAGCAGTACTTC. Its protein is CASSVAEGRVYEQYF.

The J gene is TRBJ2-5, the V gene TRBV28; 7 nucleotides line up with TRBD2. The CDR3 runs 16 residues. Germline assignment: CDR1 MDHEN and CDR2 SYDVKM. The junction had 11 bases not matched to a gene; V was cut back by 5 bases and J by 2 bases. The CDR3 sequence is CASSRIKMGGQETQYF. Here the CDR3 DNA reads TGTGCCAGCAGTCGGATTAAGATGGGAGGGCAAGAGACCCAGTACTTC.

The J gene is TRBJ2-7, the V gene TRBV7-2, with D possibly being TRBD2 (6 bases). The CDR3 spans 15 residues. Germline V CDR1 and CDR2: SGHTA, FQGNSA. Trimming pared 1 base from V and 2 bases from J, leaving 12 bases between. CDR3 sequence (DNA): TGTGCCAGCAGCTTAGGGATCCAGCGGGCCTACGAGCAGTACTTC. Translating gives CASSLGIQRAYEQYF.

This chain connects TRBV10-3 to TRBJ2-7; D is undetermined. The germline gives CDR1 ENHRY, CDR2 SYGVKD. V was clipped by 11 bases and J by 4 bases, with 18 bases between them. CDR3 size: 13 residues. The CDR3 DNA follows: TGTGCCGTAGCCATGAGCTCCACTTACGAGCAGTACTTC. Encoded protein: CAVAMSSTYEQYF.

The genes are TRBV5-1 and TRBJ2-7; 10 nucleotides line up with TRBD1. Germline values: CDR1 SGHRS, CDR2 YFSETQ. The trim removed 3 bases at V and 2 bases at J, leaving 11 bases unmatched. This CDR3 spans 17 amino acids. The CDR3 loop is CASSYGPGDRGTYEQYF. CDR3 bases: TGCGCCAGCAGCTATGGACCCGGGGACAGGGGAACCTACGAGCAGTACTTC.

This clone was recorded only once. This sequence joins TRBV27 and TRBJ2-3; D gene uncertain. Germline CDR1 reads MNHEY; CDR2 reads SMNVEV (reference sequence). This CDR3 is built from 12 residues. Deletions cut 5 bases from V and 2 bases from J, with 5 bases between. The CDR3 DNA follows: TGTGCCAGCAGTCCCCACACAGATACGCAGTATTTT. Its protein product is CASSPHTDTQYF.

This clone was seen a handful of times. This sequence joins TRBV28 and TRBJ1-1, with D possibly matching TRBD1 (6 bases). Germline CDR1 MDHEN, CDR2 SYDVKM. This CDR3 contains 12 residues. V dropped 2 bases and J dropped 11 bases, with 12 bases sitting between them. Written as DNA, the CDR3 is TGTGCCAGCAGTTTAATGACAGGAGGCGCTTTCTTT. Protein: CASSLMTGGAFF.

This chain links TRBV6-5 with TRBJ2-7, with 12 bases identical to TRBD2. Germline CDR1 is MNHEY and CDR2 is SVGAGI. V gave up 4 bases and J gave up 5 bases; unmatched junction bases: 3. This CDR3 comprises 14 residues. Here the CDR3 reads CASSSLAGGHEQYF. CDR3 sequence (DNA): TGTGCCAGCAGTTCTCTAGCGGGGGGGCACGAGCAGTACTTC.

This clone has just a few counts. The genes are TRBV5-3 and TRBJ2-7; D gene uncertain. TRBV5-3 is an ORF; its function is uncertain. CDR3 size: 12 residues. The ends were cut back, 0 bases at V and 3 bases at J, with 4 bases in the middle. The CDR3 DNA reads TGTGCCAGAAGCTTGGCAGGCTACGAGCAGTACTTC. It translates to CARSLAGYEQYF.

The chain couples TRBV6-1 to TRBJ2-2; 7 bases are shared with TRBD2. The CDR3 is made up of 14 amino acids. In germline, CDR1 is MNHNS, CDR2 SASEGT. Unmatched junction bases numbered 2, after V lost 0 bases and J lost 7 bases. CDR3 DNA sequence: TGTGCCAGCAGTGAAGCGGGGAGGGGCGGGGAGCTGTTTTTT. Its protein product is CASSEAGRGGELFF.

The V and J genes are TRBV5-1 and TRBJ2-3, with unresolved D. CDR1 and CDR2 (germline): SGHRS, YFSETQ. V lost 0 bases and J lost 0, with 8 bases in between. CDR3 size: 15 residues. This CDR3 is CASSLGSTSTDTQYF. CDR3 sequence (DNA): TGCGCCAGCAGCTTGGGGAGTACTAGCACAGATACGCAGTATTTT.